This T cell receptor (beta chain) derives from a study of T cell responses to AZD1222 COVID-19 vaccine. Whole-study results and caveats: Baseline seropositivity occurred in only a handful of AZD1222 recipients.

This CDR3 has 16 residues. The germline CDR1 and CDR2 sequences are SGHRS and YFSETQ. The J segment lost 3 bases and the V segment lost 4 bases, leaving 7 bases of the junction unmatched. Assay: immunoSEQ multiplex PCR; the TCRdb copy retains only in-frame clones and omits some. The sample records 100,000 to 150,000 clones, 75% to 95% being singletons. A remark on this clone: Its antigen is currently unknown.

The clonotype originates from an adult in good health. The chain uses TRBV5-1 and TRBJ2-7; 13 bases map to TRBD2. The sample in question was peripheral blood, obtained on day 0 of AZD1222 vaccination. CDR3 nucleotides: TGCGCCAGCAGCAGCTACGGGACTAGCGGGATCTACGAGCAGTACTTC. Amino acids: CASSSYGTSGIYEQYF.